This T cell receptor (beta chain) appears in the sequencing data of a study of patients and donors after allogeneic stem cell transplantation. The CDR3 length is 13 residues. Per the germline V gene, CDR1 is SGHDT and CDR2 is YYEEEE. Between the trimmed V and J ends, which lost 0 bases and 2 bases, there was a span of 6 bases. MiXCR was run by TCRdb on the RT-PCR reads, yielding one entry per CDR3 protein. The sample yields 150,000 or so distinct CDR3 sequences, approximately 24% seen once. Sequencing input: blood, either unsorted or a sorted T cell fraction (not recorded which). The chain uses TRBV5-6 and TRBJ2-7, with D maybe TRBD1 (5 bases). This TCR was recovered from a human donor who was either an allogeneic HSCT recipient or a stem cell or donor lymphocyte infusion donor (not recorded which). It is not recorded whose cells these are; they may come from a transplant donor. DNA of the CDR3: TGTGCCAGCAGCTTGGGGGGCACCTACGAGCAGTACTTC. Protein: CASSLGGTYEQYF.